This T cell receptor beta chain was recorded in a study of blood T cell repertoires in COVID-19. At the level of the study: Italy, Spain and the United States were the sources of the convalescent and acute COVID-19 samples. PBMCs, B-cell-depleted T cells, or T cells were the source of the cDNA or gDNA that made up the material.

Germline V lookup: CDR1 SGHVS, CDR2 FQNEAQ. CDR3 length equals 18 residues. V lost 5 bases, J lost 0 bases, and 11 bases stayed unmatched. Per the original methods: Amplified reference gene primers provided the basis for estimating nucleated cell counts. Here immunoSEQ multiplex PCR was the method, and the copy in TCRdb shows in-frame clones only, minus some. The DNA gave D and trimming, while V, J and clone size come from that table. The repertoire holds around 86,000 clones, with approximately 89% as singletons. The source is a human donor with acute or convalescent COVID-19. The donor label of this sample is uncertain. The chain carries TRBV7-8 and TRBJ1-5; 9 positions match TRBD1. The specimen was peripheral blood. For the CDR3, the DNA is TGTGCCAGCAGCCCCACCCGACAGGGGGGTTATAGCAATCAGCCCCAGCATTTT. Its translation: CASSPTRQGGYSNQPQHF. Together with reference TRBV7-8 and TRBJ1-5, the CDR3 gives the full variable domain: GAGVSQSPRYKVAKRGQDVALRCDPISGHVSLFWYQQALGQGPEFLTYFQNEAQLDKSGLPSDRFFAERPEGSVSTLKIQRTQQEDSAVYLCASSPTRQGGYSNQPQHFGDGTRLSIL.